The rows below give T cell receptor beta chains drawn from one sample of a study of CD8 T cells in ankylosing spondylitis. TCRdb independently ran MiXCR on the 5' RACE reads; one entry per CDR3 protein. Of about 750,000 distinct CDR3 sequences listed, roughly 19% were seen once; the top ten hold around 19%. Sequencing was carried out using blood, either unsorted or a sorted T cell fraction (not recorded which). The receptors originated from a male donor with ankylosing spondylitis. CDR3s include the opening cysteine and the closing phenylalanine or tryptophan. A D gene is named only where the DNA matches it firmly. For some rows the clone size is stated as once, few or many, or as a class when expanded; others skip it.

TRBD2	TRBV20-1	few	12	TRBJ2-7	TGCAGTTCACGGACTAGCGGCTACGAGCAGTACTTC	CSSRTSGYEQYF
TRBD1	TRBV7-9	.	15	TRBJ2-7	TGTGCCAGCAGCTTAGCGATGGACAGGGCCTACGAGCAGTACTTC	CASSLAMDRAYEQYF
.	TRBV9	few	13	TRBJ2-2	TGTGCCAGCAGCGTAGCAGCTACCGGGGAGCTGTTTTTT	CASSVAATGELFF
.	TRBV5-1	few	13	TRBJ1-5	TGCGCCAGCAGCATCGGGAGGGGGCAGCCCCAGCATTTT	CASSIGRGQPQHF
TRBD2	TRBV29-1	.	14	TRBJ2-1	TGCAGCGGGGCGGGACTAGCGGGTTTCAATGAGCAGTTCTTC	CSGAGLAGFNEQFF
.	TRBV20-1	few	12	TRBJ1-5	TGCAGTGCTAGAGAAGGGCCTAAGCCCCAGCATTTT	CSAREGPKPQHF
TRBD2	TRBV5-5	many	15	TRBJ2-1	TGTGCCAGCAGCTCTAGCGGGAGGGCTCACAATGAGCAGTTCTTC	CASSSSGRAHNEQFF
TRBD2	TRBV6-6	many	17	TRBJ2-1	TGTGCCAGCAGTTACTCCGGTCTAGCGGGGATTTACAATGAGCAGTTCTTC	CASSYSGLAGIYNEQFF
.	TRBV9	many	14	TRBJ2-7	TGTGCCAGCAGCGTAGGCGGGAACTCCTACGAGCAGTACTTC	CASSVGGNSYEQYF
.	TRBV5-1	few	16	TRBJ1-1	TGCGCCAGCAGATTAAATTCAGGCTGGGATGGCGCTGAAGCTTTCTTT	CASRLNSGWDGAEAFF
.	TRBV6-5	few	16	TRBJ1-1	TGTGCCAGCAGTTCTTACCCTGGTAGAGTAGACACTGAAGCTTTCTTT	CASSSYPGRVDTEAFF
.	TRBV9	once	15	TRBJ2-1	TGTGCCAGCAGCGTAACGACGGGGGCCTACAATGAGCAGTTCTTC	CASSVTTGAYNEQFF
.	TRBV3-1	few	14	TRBJ1-1	TGTGCCAGCAGCCAGCCGGGGCCGGACACTGAAGCTTTCTTT	CASSQPGPDTEAFF
TRBD1	TRBV5-1	few	16	TRBJ1-1	TGCGCCAGCAGCTTGGAGGGGGCCCCCGAGGGCACTGAAGCTTTCTTT	CASSLEGAPEGTEAFF
TRBD1	TRBV12-3/TRBV12-4	few	14	TRBJ2-7	TGTGCCAGCAGTCGCTGGACAGGGGGCTACGAGCAGTACTTC	CASSRWTGGYEQYF
.	TRBV6-5	.	17	TRBJ2-1	TGTGCCAGCAGTTACTCAATGGGGTCCGGGCGGGGAAATGAGCAGTTCTTC	CASSYSMGSGRGNEQFF
.	TRBV20-1	many	11	TRBJ1-3	TGCAGTGCGGCGGGAATGGACACCATATATTTT	CSAAGMDTIYF
TRBD2	TRBV4-2	many	14	TRBJ2-7	TGTGCCAGCAGCCAAGTGATGTCGGGGGGCGAGCAGTACTTC	CASSQVMSGGEQYF
TRBD1	TRBV3-1	.	16	TRBJ2-5	TGTGCCAGCAGCCAGACCCGGGACAGGGGGAAAGAGACCCAGTACTTC	CASSQTRDRGKETQYF
.	TRBV7-6	.	12	TRBJ1-4	TGTGCCAGCAGCGCGACAGGTGAAAAACTGTTTTTT	CASSATGEKLFF
.	TRBV5-1	.	13	TRBJ2-7	TGCGCCAGCAGCTTGGCCCCGAGCCGCGAGCAGTACTTC	CASSLAPSREQYF
TRBD1	TRBV5-1	.	14	TRBJ2-1	TGCGCCAGCAGCAAGGGACAGGGCCACAATGAGCAGTTCTTC	CASSKGQGHNEQFF
TRBD2	TRBV4-1	many	15	TRBJ2-7	TGCGCCAGCAGCCAAGGACTAGCGGGGACCTACGAGCAGTACTTC	CASSQGLAGTYEQYF
TRBD2	TRBV5-4	.	15	TRBJ2-3	TGTGCCAGCAGCTTCGGGGGGACGGGCTCAGATACGCAGTATTTT	CASSFGGTGSDTQYF
.	TRBV20-1	.	16	TRBJ2-5	TGCAGTGCTAGAGAAAGGGGCGGGGACCGACAAGAGACCCAGTACTTC	CSARERGGDRQETQYF
TRBD2	TRBV24-1	.	14	TRBJ2-5	TGTGCCACCAGTCCTAGCGGGGGGCAAGAGACCCAGTACTTC	CATSPSGGQETQYF
.	TRBV2	.	13	TRBJ1-3	TGTGCCAGCACCTTCAAGACAGGAAACACCATATATTTT	CASTFKTGNTIYF
TRBD2	TRBV28	.	16	TRBJ2-1	TGTGCCAGCAGTTATAGTTTAGCGGGAGCCAACAATGAGCAGTTCTTC	CASSYSLAGANNEQFF
.	TRBV7-2	.	15	TRBJ2-3	TGTGCCAGCAGCTCCTGGACCCTCAGGGCAGATACGCAGTATTTT	CASSSWTLRADTQYF
TRBD1	TRBV24-1	many	14	TRBJ1-2	TGTGCCACCAGTGCTAGACAGGGGTCTTACGGCTACACCTTC	CATSARQGSYGYTF
.	TRBV2	.	15	TRBJ2-7	TGTGCCAGCAGTGAGAAGGGCAGGGACCTCTACGAGCAGTACTTC	CASSEKGRDLYEQYF
.	TRBV7-9	.	13	TRBJ2-3	TGTGCCAGCAGCTTGATACTGGGAGATACGCAGTATTTT	CASSLILGDTQYF
.	TRBV3-1	.	15	TRBJ2-2	TGTGCCAGCAGCCAAGGATGGCAGAACACCGGGGAGCTGTTTTTT	CASSQGWQNTGELFF
TRBD1	TRBV3-1	.	19	TRBJ2-2	TGTGCCAGCAGCCAAGATCCGGACAGGGTCCCTCCTGGCACCGGGGAGCTGTTTTTT	CASSQDPDRVPPGTGELFF
.	TRBV6-2/TRBV6-3	few	16	TRBJ2-3	TGTGCCAGCAGTTACCCCTCGACCGAAAATACAGATACGCAGTATTTT	CASSYPSTENTDTQYF
TRBD2	TRBV12-3/TRBV12-4	few	15	TRBJ2-3	TGTGCCAGCAGTTCCGTTAGCGGGGGTGCAGATACGCAGTATTTT	CASSSVSGGADTQYF
TRBD2	TRBV18	.	13	TRBJ2-7	TGTGCCAGCTCATCGGGGACTAACTACGAGCAGTACTTC	CASSSGTNYEQYF
.	TRBV5-1	few	11	TRBJ1-2	TGCGCCAGCGGAACAGGGCCCGGCTACACCTTC	CASGTGPGYTF
.	TRBV10-3	.	14	TRBJ2-2	TGTGCCATCAGTGAGATCTGGGGGCCCGGGGAGCTGTTTTTT	CAISEIWGPGELFF
.	TRBV10-3	few	14	TRBJ1-1	TGTGCCATCAGCCCCAGGGGCCCCAACACTGAAGCTTTCTTT	CAISPRGPNTEAFF
.	TRBV7-2	few	16	TRBJ2-1	TGTGCCAGCAGCCGGAGACAGTTCTTGGAGGACAATGAGCAGTTCTTC	CASSRRQFLEDNEQFF
.	TRBV7-9	few	15	TRBJ2-5	TGTGCCAGCAGCTTCTACTCCGGAGGGACGGAGACCCAGTACTTC	CASSFYSGGTETQYF
.	TRBV7-3	few	16	TRBJ2-2	TGTGCCAGCTCCGGCAGAACCCTAGTTTCCACCGGGGAGCTGTTTTTT	CASSGRTLVSTGELFF